Listed below are T cell receptor beta chains from one sample, sequenced in a study of cytomegalovirus exposure and HLA in healthy donors. Sequenced by immunoSEQ multiplex PCR; TCRdb stores in-frame clones only, minus some. This sample's table has around 40,000 clones. Sample: PBMCs. Source of these receptors: a man aged 30 to 39 in good health and CMV-seronegative. The CDR3 runs from the conserved cysteine through the conserved F or W. Each record gives: clone size, D gene, J gene, V gene, CDR3 DNA, CDR3 protein. The D gene is left open where the match is weak. Size is omitted from some rows. Given values are once, few, many or a class for expanded clones.

>-|-|TRBJ2-7|TRBV7-9
TGTGCCAGCAGCCAGAGGTCCTACGAGCAGTACTTC
CASSQRSYEQYF
>-|-|TRBJ1-5|TRBV6-1
TGTGCCAGCAGTGTCCTACAGGGTCGGAATCAGCCCCAGCATTTT
CASSVLQGRNQPQHF
>-|-|TRBJ1-4|TRBV4-1
TGCGCCAGCAGCCAAGGGATCCTCCGGCGGGAAAAACTGTTTTTT
CASSQGILRREKLFF
>-|-|TRBJ1-1|TRBV29-1
TGCAGCGTTGCTGGGAGGGCCGCTACTGAAGCTTTCTTT
CSVAGRAATEAFF
>-|TRBD2|TRBJ2-4|TRBV5-1
TGCGCCAGCAGCTGGACTAGCGGGGGGGTAGCCAAAAACATTCAGTACTTC
CASSWTSGGVAKNIQYF
>-|TRBD2|TRBJ2-7|TRBV19
TGTGCCACCAGACTAGCGGAGGGAGGCTACGAGCAGTACTTC
CATRLAEGGYEQYF
>-|TRBD1|TRBJ2-7|TRBV9
TGTGCCAGCAGCGTAGAAACCGGGACAGGAGTCTACGAGCAGTACTTC
CASSVETGTGVYEQYF
>-|-|TRBJ1-1|TRBV7-6
TGTGCCAGCAGCTTGGGCAGGGGGAACACTGAAGCTTTCTTT
CASSLGRGNTEAFF
>-|-|TRBJ1-2|TRBV18
TGTGCCAGCTCACCCATGGGCGGGGCGTTAAGCTATGGCTACACCTTC
CASSPMGGALSYGYTF
>-|TRBD2|TRBJ2-5|TRBV7-8
TGTGCCAGCAGCCCCCTAGCGGGAGGCCTCCAAGAGACCCAGTACTTC
CASSPLAGGLQETQYF
>-|TRBD1|TRBJ1-5|TRBV30
TGTGCCTACAATCAGGGGGCCAGCAATCAGCCCCAGCATTTT
CAYNQGASNQPQHF
>-|-|TRBJ1-2|TRBV5-6
TGTGCCAGCAGTCCAGGGCGGGGGGTCTATGGCTACACCTTC
CASSPGRGVYGYTF
>-|TRBD2|TRBJ2-1|TRBV4-3
TGCGCCAGCAGCCAAGGTAGCGGGGGGGGGAATGAGCAGTTCTTC
CASSQGSGGGNEQFF
>-|-|TRBJ2-5|TRBV5-1
TGCGCCAGCAGCTCCGGACAGCCAAACAGGGAGACCCAGTACTTC
CASSSGQPNRETQYF
>-|-|TRBJ2-7|TRBV5-1
TGCGCCAGCAGGCAGGAGGTGAATTCCTACGAGCAGTACTTC
CASRQEVNSYEQYF
>-|-|TRBJ1-1|TRBV5-6
TGTGCCAGCAGCTCGGGTCGGAGGACTGAAGCTTTCTTT
CASSSGRRTEAFF
>-|-|TRBJ1-5|TRBV4-2
TGTGCCAGCAGTGAAGCCGGGAAAGGTCAGCCCCAGCATTTT
CASSEAGKGQPQHF
>-|-|TRBJ2-6|TRBV5-1
TGCGCCAGCAGACCTAGGGGTTCTGGGGCCAACGTCCTGACTTTC
CASRPRGSGANVLTF
>-|-|TRBJ2-7|TRBV7-8
TGTGCCAGCAGCTCGCGATCCTACGAGCAGTACTTC
CASSSRSYEQYF
>-|-|TRBJ2-7|TRBV7-9
TGTGCCAGCAGCTTAGGGGAGAGACCCTACGAGCAGTACTTC
CASSLGERPYEQYF
>-|TRBD2|TRBJ2-7|TRBV2
TGTGCCAGCAGTTGGCGGGAGGGGCCTTACGAGCAGTACTTC
CASSWREGPYEQYF
>-|-|TRBJ2-7|TRBV19
TGTGCCAGTAGTATTGCTCCGACAGACTACGAGCAGTACTTC
CASSIAPTDYEQYF
>-|TRBD2|TRBJ2-7|TRBV27
TGTGCCAGCAGTACCGTAGCGGGAGCCTACGAGCAGTACTTC
CASSTVAGAYEQYF
>-|-|TRBJ2-5|TRBV2
TGTGCCAGCAGTGAATACAACCAAGAGACCCAGTACTTC
CASSEYNQETQYF
>-|TRBD2|TRBJ2-1|TRBV6-1
TGTGCCAGCGGTGGCGGGAGAGACAATGAGCAGTTCTTC
CASGGGRDNEQFF
>-|TRBD2|TRBJ2-3|TRBV29-1
TGCAGCGTTGAAGGGACTAGCGGGGGCACAGATACGCAGTATTTT
CSVEGTSGGTDTQYF
>-|-|TRBJ2-5|TRBV10-3
TGTGCCACCCGGGGGGCAGCACCGGAGACCCAGTACTTC
CATRGAAPETQYF
>-|TRBD1|TRBJ1-2|TRBV7-3
TGTGCCAGCAGTCCGACAGGGCAAGGCTATGGCTACACCTTC
CASSPTGQGYGYTF
>-|TRBD2|TRBJ2-5|TRBV4-2
TGTGCCAGCAGCCAAGGGACTAGCGGGGGGGCAGGAGAGACCCAGTACTTC
CASSQGTSGGAGETQYF
>-|TRBD2|TRBJ2-5|TRBV29-1
TGCAGCGTTGAACGGGCGGGGGGTGGCGAGACCCAGTACTTC
CSVERAGGGETQYF
>-|TRBD2|TRBJ2-2|TRBV9
TGTGCCAGCAGCGTAGGGGGGCTTGGCGGGGGGGCTCGAACCGGGGAGCTGTTTTTT
CASSVGGLGGGARTGELFF
>-|-|TRBJ1-1|TRBV5-6
TGTGCCAGCAGCTTAGCAGGGCTGACTGAAGCTTTCTTT
CASSLAGLTEAFF
>-|TRBD1|TRBJ1-2|TRBV6-5
TGTGCCAGCAGCCAGGGACAGGGGGCGTTAGGCTACACCTTC
CASSQGQGALGYTF
>-|TRBD1|TRBJ2-3|TRBV9
TGTGCCAGCAGCGTAGATCCGGGACAGAGCACAGATACGCAGTATTTT
CASSVDPGQSTDTQYF
>-|-|TRBJ2-5|TRBV5-1
TGCGCCAGCAGCTTGGGGACTCCGCAAGAGACCCAGTACTTC
CASSLGTPQETQYF
>-|-|TRBJ1-2|TRBV5-1
TGCGCCAGCAGCTTGTCCGCGCAGGGCAACTATGGCTACACCTTC
CASSLSAQGNYGYTF
>-|-|TRBJ2-2|TRBV6-6
TGTGCCAGCAGTTACTCTCGAGGGACCGGGGAGCTGTTTTTT
CASSYSRGTGELFF
>-|-|TRBJ1-2|TRBV5-4
TGTGCCAGCAGCTCGCCGGGGGAGATGGACTATGGCTACACCTTC
CASSSPGEMDYGYTF
>-|-|TRBJ2-1|TRBV19
TGTGCCAGTAGTATCCTAACTAGTTCCAATGAGCAGTTCTTC
CASSILTSSNEQFF
>-|-|TRBJ1-2|TRBV18
TGTGCCAGCTCACCTACAGGGTACGAGTCTGGCTACACCTTC
CASSPTGYESGYTF
>-|-|TRBJ1-2|TRBV25-1
TGTGCCAGCAGTGAACCGGGGGGAAACTATGGCTACACCTTC
CASSEPGGNYGYTF
>large|TRBD1|TRBJ1-1|TRBV6-4
TGTGCCAGCAGTGACGCGGGACAGTTGAACACTGAAGCTTTCTTT
CASSDAGQLNTEAFF
>-|-|TRBJ1-2|TRBV2
TGTGCCAGCAGTACAGGTTTCTTAAACTATGGCTACACCTTC
CASSTGFLNYGYTF
>-|TRBD1|TRBJ1-1|TRBV19
TGTGCCAGTAACCCGACAGGGCGGACTGAAGCTTTCTTT
CASNPTGRTEAFF
>-|-|TRBJ1-1|TRBV30
TGTGCCTGGGCCCCACAGGGGAACACTGAAGCTTTCTTT
CAWAPQGNTEAFF
>-|-|TRBJ1-4|TRBV12-5
TGTGCTAGTGGACTGGGCAGGGATGAAAAACTGTTTTTT
CASGLGRDEKLFF
>-|TRBD1|TRBJ2-7|TRBV6-5
TGTGCCAGCAGTTTGGGTCGGGGAAAGGGGGCGGGCGAGCAGTACTTC
CASSLGRGKGAGEQYF
>-|-|TRBJ2-6|TRBV9
TGTGCCAGCAGCGTACTTAGCGGGGCCAACGTCCTGACTTTC
CASSVLSGANVLTF
>-|TRBD1|TRBJ2-1|TRBV7-8
TGTGCCAGCAGCTTAGGTCAGGGGGTGTCCTACAATGAGCAGTTCTTC
CASSLGQGVSYNEQFF
>-|TRBD2|TRBJ2-1|TRBV19
TGTGCCAGTAGTGGAAACGGGGGGAGGGAGCAGTTCTTC
CASSGNGGREQFF
>-|-|TRBJ1-1|TRBV5-1
TGCGCCAGCAGCCACGGTCGGGTAGGCACTGAAGCTTTCTTT
CASSHGRVGTEAFF
>-|TRBD2|TRBJ2-1|TRBV2
TGTGCCAGCAGTGCACTGCTAGCGGGAAACAATGAGCAGTTCTTC
CASSALLAGNNEQFF